The next 30 T cell receptor beta chains were all read from a single sample in a study of identical twins. TCRdb recomputed calls from the 5' RACE reads with MiXCR, one row per CDR3 protein. The data hold approximately 280,000 distinct CDR3 sequences, with roughly 8.6% observed a single time. The same specimen was also included in a second study, on yellow fever vaccine responses in identical twins.

Sequencing was performed on memory (CD45RO+) T cells sorted from blood. All receptors come from a woman aged 18-29 years in good health.

This clonotype occurred a few times. J is TRBJ1-1 and V is TRBV11-1, with no clear D. Germline-derived CDR1 and CDR2 are SGHAT and FQDESV (reference sequence). Trimming cost V 7 bases and J 1 base, with 16 bases left between them. CDR3 length equals 15 residues. The CDR3 here is CASTGPPPENTEAFF. DNA for the CDR3: TGTGCCAGCACCGGCCCTCCGCCGGAGAACACTGAAGCTTTCTTT.

This clonotype came up a few times. V is TRBV10-3 and J is TRBJ2-3; 7 positions match TRBD1. V shed 0 bases, J shed 3 bases, and the junction held 12 bases outside the gene matches. This CDR3 spans 18 amino acids. Germline V CDR1 and CDR2: ENHRY, SYGVKD. For the CDR3, the DNA is TGTGCCATCAGTGAGTCGTTTAGGACAGGCCAGGGGACAGATACGCAGTATTTT. It codes for CAISESFRTGQGTDTQYF.

This clonotype was seen ten or more times. This chain connects TRBV15 to TRBJ1-5; tentative D call: TRBD1 (5 bases). This CDR3 spans 15 amino acids. The germline V gene encodes CDR1 LNHNV and CDR2 YYDKDF (reference sequence). Trimming left V 0 bases short and J 0 bases short, with 6 bases between. CDR3 nucleotides: TGTGCCACCAGCAGAGAGAGGGGTAGCAATCAGCCCCAGCATTTT. Protein product: CATSRERGSNQPQHF.

This clonotype was detected only a few times. The V and J genes are TRBV6-1 and TRBJ1-5; no clear D. This CDR3 region has 16 residues. Trimming left V 4 bases short and J 0 bases short, with 13 bases between. CDR1 MNHNS and CDR2 SASEGT come from the germline V gene. Here the CDR3 reads CASSAMRWNSNQPQHF. Here the CDR3 DNA reads TGTGCCAGCAGTGCGATGAGGTGGAATAGCAATCAGCCCCAGCATTTT.

The sample holds a few counts of this clonotype. The V call is TRBV10-2, the J call TRBJ1-1; no firm D call. The germline V gene has CDR1 WSHSY and CDR2 SAAADI. This CDR3 comprises 14 residues. V dropped 3 bases and J dropped 2 bases, with 10 bases sitting between them. CDR3 DNA sequence: TGCGCCAGCAGTGACTTAGGGATTAACACTGAAGCTTTCTTT. This sequence encodes CASSDLGINTEAFF.

The chain joins TRBV4-1 to TRBJ1-1, with TRBD1 as a possible D gene (5 bases). From germline, CDR1 is MGHRA and CDR2 YSYEKL. The length of the CDR3 is 15 residues. Trimming took off 0 bases at V and 0 bases at J, with 8 bases between the two ends. CDR3 DNA: TGCGCCAGCAGCCAAGAATGGGGCTTGAACACTGAAGCTTTCTTT. Residues: CASSQEWGLNTEAFF.

This clonotype has only a few counts. J is TRBJ1-1 and V is TRBV5-1; 11 nucleotides agree with TRBD1. Germline loops: CDR1 SGHRS, CDR2 YFSETQ. The J segment lost 2 bases and the V segment lost 7 bases, leaving 7 bases of the junction unmatched. The CDR3 is 15 amino acids. CDR3 protein: CASGQGAEVNTEAFF. In DNA form, the CDR3 reads TGCGCCAGCGGACAGGGGGCGGAAGTTAACACTGAAGCTTTCTTT.

The J gene is TRBJ1-4, the V gene TRBV6-5, with D hard to call. Germline assignment: CDR1 MNHEY and CDR2 SVGAGI. The length of the CDR3 is 15 residues. Trimming removed 0 bases at V and 8 bases at J, with 13 bases between. The CDR3 nucleotides are TGTGCCAGCAGTTACTCGGGTGCCCCGGACGAAAAACTGTTTTTT. This gives the protein CASSYSGAPDEKLFF.

The table lists this clonotype with many counts. The gene calls are TRBV20-1 and TRBJ2-5; 13 bases fit TRBD2. The J segment lost 5 bases and the V segment lost 6 bases, leaving 12 bases of the junction unmatched. The CDR3 extends over 16 amino acids. Germline CDR1 reads DFQATT; CDR2 reads SNEGSKA (reference sequence). CDR3 sequence (DNA): TGCAGTGCCCTCAGGACTAGCGGGAGACCCGGGGAGACCCAGTACTTC. As protein: CSALRTSGRPGETQYF.

J is TRBJ2-5 and V is TRBV11-3; D is uncertain. CDR1 is SGHNT, CDR2 YENEEA, per germline. Trimming cost V 6 bases and J 5 bases, with 19 bases left between them. The CDR3 is made up of 15 amino acids. The CDR3 coding sequence is TGTGCCAGCAGTTTCTTCTCCGGGCCCGGGGAGACCCAGTACTTC. It translates to CASSFFSGPGETQYF.

This rearrangement joins TRBV10-2 to TRBJ2-7, with D unclear. This CDR3 comprises 16 residues. CDR1 and CDR2 (germline): WSHSY, SAAADI. The V gene lost 6 bases and the J gene lost 6 bases, with 24 bases spanning the gap. CDR3 residues: CASRPAFNPPTSEQYV. The CDR3 DNA reads TGCGCCAGCAGGCCCGCTTTCAACCCACCGACATCCGAGCAGTACGTC.

This clonotype appeared a few times. The J gene is TRBJ2-3, the V gene TRBV27, with TRBD2 matching 7 bases. The CDR3 has 13 amino acids. Germline loops: CDR1 MNHEY, CDR2 SMNVEV (reference sequence). Trimming at V came to 3 bases and at J to 9 bases, leaving 6 bases not matched to a gene. The CDR3 is CASSLPTSATQYF. The DNA of the CDR3 is TGTGCCAGCAGTTTGCCCACTAGCGCAACGCAGTATTTT.

The V call is TRBV7-9, the J call TRBJ2-7; TRBD2 matches 8 bases. J gave up 6 bases and V 3 bases, and 1 base lay outside the gene matches. The CDR3 sequence is 12 residues long. The germline V gene has CDR1 SEHNR and CDR2 FQNEAQ (reference sequence). The CDR3 nucleotides read TGTGCCAGCAGCTTGAGCGGGAGCGAGCAGTACTTC. This translates into CASSLSGSEQYF.

Turning to this clonotype: This may arise from a read error, as a much more abundant clone is one base away. The chain has TRBV24-1 and TRBJ2-5; weak D call: TRBD2 (6 bases). V was trimmed by 6 bases and J by 2 bases, leaving 15 bases between them. CDR1 is KGHDR, CDR2 SFDVKD, per germline. The CDR3 spans 15 residues. CDR3 sequence reads: CATSIGGINQETQYF. Written as DNA, the CDR3 is TGTGCCACCAGTATCGGCGGGATTAATCAAGAGACCCAGTACTTC.

The chain links TRBV5-6 to TRBJ1-6, with D unclear. The CDR3 runs 13 residues. V dropped 0 bases and J dropped 10 bases, with 8 bases sitting between them. Germline assignment: CDR1 SGHDT and CDR2 YYEEEE. The CDR3 protein is CASSLDQDSPLHF. CDR3 nucleotide sequence: TGTGCCAGCAGCTTGGATCAGGACTCACCCCTCCACTTT. The full variable domain, its missing parts supplied by reference TRBV5-6 and TRBJ1-6, is DAGVTQSPTHLIKTRGQQVTLRCSPKSGHDTVSWYQQALGQGPQFIFQYYEEEERQRGNFPDRFSGHQFPNYSSELNVNALLLGDSALYLCASSLDQDSPLHFGNGTRLTVT.

CDR3 residues: CASSPGPTGLAGESTGELFF. The CDR3 DNA reads TGTGCCAGCTCACCGGGCCCTACTGGACTAGCGGGAGAGAGCACCGGGGAGCTGTTTTTT. The genes are TRBV18 and TRBJ2-2, with 13 positions matching TRBD2. Losses at the gene ends were 3 bases for V and 4 bases for J; bases not matched to a gene: 14. In germline, CDR1 is KGHSH, CDR2 LQKENI. The CDR3 is made up of 20 amino acids.

This clonotype was observed many times. The genes are TRBV12-3 or TRBV12-4 and TRBJ1-6; maybe TRBD1 (6 bases). The germline V and J ends were trimmed by 10 bases and 8 bases, with 15 bases remaining between them. The CDR3 has 13 residues. The CDR3 DNA sequence: TGTGCCATAGGCAGGGGTAGCTATTCACCCCTCCACTTT. It encodes CAIGRGSYSPLHF.

This clonotype was recorded at least ten times. The chain links TRBV5-1 to TRBJ2-1; D possibly corresponds to TRBD2 (5 bases). Germline lookup yields CDR1 SGHRS and CDR2 YFSETQ. Trimming stripped 1 base from V and 5 bases from J, with 7 bases between. The CDR3 contains 13 residues. This CDR3 is CASSLWGDNEQFF. The DNA for the CDR3 is TGCGCCAGCAGCTTGTGGGGAGACAATGAGCAGTTCTTC. Full variable domain (outside the CDR3, taken from reference TRBV5-1 and TRBJ2-1): KAGVTQTPRYLIKTRGQQVTLSCSPISGHRSVSWYQQTPGQGLQFLFEYFSETQRNKGNFPGRFSGRQFSNSRSEMNVSTLELGDSALYLCASSLWGDNEQFFGPGTRLTVL.

Comment on this clonotype: Its ends do not fully match the called genes, so a read error is possible. The chain combines TRBV3-1 with TRBJ2-5; 8 bases agree with TRBD2. The length of the CDR3 is 15 residues. Per germline, CDR1 LGHDT and CDR2 YNNKEL (reference sequence). The CDR3 is CASCQRSGGRETQYF. CDR3 nucleotide sequence: TGTGCCAGCTGCCAACGGTCGGGAGGGCGGGAGACCCAGTACTTC.

The rearrangement uses TRBV5-1 and TRBJ2-1; 13 nucleotides line up with TRBD2. The V segment lost 0 bases and the J segment 0 bases; nucleotides outside the gene matches: 9. CDR3 length: 20 residues. Germline CDR1 and CDR2: SGHRS and YFSETQ. CDR3 in DNA: TGCGCCAGCAGCTTGGCGCGGACTAGCGGGGGTACCAGCTCCTACAATGAGCAGTTCTTC. Its translation: CASSLARTSGGTSSYNEQFF.

This clonotype was seen many times. The chain employs TRBV27 and TRBJ1-1; D perhaps matches TRBD1 (6 bases). The CDR3 extends over 11 amino acids. CDR1 and CDR2 from the germline V gene are MNHEY and SMNVEV (reference sequence). Trimming shortened V by 8 bases and J by 6 bases, and 10 bases separated the two germline ends. The CDR3 DNA reads as TGTGCCAGCCATAGGGGGGCTGAAGCTTTCTTT. Translating it yields CASHRGAEAFF.

This clonotype was seen a handful of times. The genes are TRBV11-3 and TRBJ2-3; maybe TRBD2 (5 bases). Looked up from germline, CDR1 is SGHNT and CDR2 is YENEEA. Deletions cut 5 bases from V and 4 bases from J, with 13 bases between. The CDR3 length is 14 residues. The CDR3 here is CASSQKAVADTQYF. CDR3 nucleotides: TGTGCCAGCAGCCAAAAAGCGGTAGCAGATACGCAGTATTTT.

This clonotype was detected many times. The chain joins TRBV20-1 to TRBJ2-2; a possible D gene is TRBD1 (5 bases). The CDR3 contains 15 residues. V lost 1 base and J 5 bases, leaving 14 bases between the germline ends. Per the germline V gene, CDR1 is DFQATT and CDR2 is SNEGSKA (reference sequence). CDR3 sequence (DNA): TGCAGTGCTAGAGCGACGGACATGGAGACCGGGGAGCTGTTTTTT. Translation gives CSARATDMETGELFF.

The chain carries TRBV28 and TRBJ2-4; D remains unclear. Between the trimmed V and J ends, which lost 6 bases and 4 bases, there was a span of 13 bases. Germline V gene lookup returns CDR1 MDHEN and CDR2 SYDVKM. The CDR3 totals 14 residues. The CDR3 reads CASRPSKEKNIQYF. DNA for the CDR3: TGTGCCAGCAGACCATCCAAAGAAAAAAACATTCAGTACTTC.

This clonotype occurred many times. The V and J genes are TRBV10-2 and TRBJ2-7; TRBD1 matches 7 bases. Germline CDR1 and CDR2: WSHSY and SAAADI. The CDR3 has 15 amino acids. The J segment lost 5 bases and the V segment lost 2 bases, leaving 9 bases of the junction unmatched. The CDR3 loop reads CASSEATTGSDEQYV. CDR3 DNA sequence: TGCGCCAGCAGTGAGGCCACGACAGGGTCGGACGAGCAGTACGTC.

This chain uses TRBV6-1 with TRBJ2-3, with D possibly matching TRBD1 (5 bases). This CDR3 comprises 13 residues. Trimming stripped 7 bases from V and 3 bases from J, with 11 bases between. Germline assignment: CDR1 MNHNS and CDR2 SASEGT. The CDR3 DNA is TGTGCCAGCAAGTCCGCAGGGACAGATACGCAGTATTTT. Amino acids: CASKSAGTDTQYF.

This clonotype was detected many times. The chain has TRBV7-8 and TRBJ2-5; D is uncertain. With 2 bases removed from V and 4 bases from J, the gap between germline ends came to 11 bases. CDR1 SGHVS and CDR2 FQNEAQ come from the germline V gene. The CDR3 length is 14 residues. The CDR3 loop is CASSLSRSRETQYF. The CDR3 DNA is TGTGCCAGCAGCTTATCGCGCTCCCGAGAGACCCAGTACTTC.

The genes are TRBV6-6 and TRBJ1-1; D is possibly TRBD1 (6 bases). This CDR3 is 12 amino acids long. V was clipped by 10 bases and J by 1 base, with 10 bases between them. The germline V gene has CDR1 MNHNY and CDR2 SVGAGI (reference sequence). The CDR3 bases are TGTGCCACCATGGACAGGAACACTGAAGCTTTCTTT. It specifies CATMDRNTEAFF.

This clonotype was detected ten times or more. V is TRBV6-1 and J is TRBJ2-7; D is possibly TRBD1 (6 bases). V lost 6 bases and J lost 1, with 10 bases in between. CDR1 and CDR2 (germline): MNHNS, SASEGT. The CDR3 length is 13 residues. This CDR3 reads CASRGDISYEQYV. DNA of the CDR3: TGTGCCAGCAGGGGGGACATATCCTACGAGCAGTACGTC.

This rearrangement joins TRBV28 to TRBJ2-7; D is uncertain. The germline CDR1 and CDR2 sequences are MDHEN and SYDVKM. The CDR3 has 14 residues. Trimming took 4 bases from V and 2 from J, leaving 12 bases between them. The CDR3 DNA follows: TGTGCCAGCAGTTCCATCTTACCCACCTACGAGCAGTACTTC. Its protein is CASSSILPTYEQYF.